This is a list of T cell receptor beta chains from one sample in a study of cytomegalovirus exposure and HLA in healthy donors. Assay: immunoSEQ multiplex PCR; the TCRdb copy retains only in-frame clones and omits some. This table holds approximately 140,000 clones. Sequenced: PBMCs. These TCRs come from a man aged 35 to 55 in good health and CMV-seronegative. Both conserved end residues are part of each CDR3. D genes are given only for firm matches.

TRBV7-3	TRBD2	TRBJ2-3	TGTGCCAGCAGCGCATCACTCGTCGGGACTAGAAAAACAGATACGCAGTATTTT	CASSASLVGTRKTDTQYF
TRBV19	TRBD1	TRBJ1-5	TGTGCCAGTAGAGACAGGGGGCGGGGCAATCAGCCCCAGCATTTT	CASRDRGRGNQPQHF
TRBV4-1	-	TRBJ1-1	TGCGCCAGCAGCCAAGAGGTACGGGGGGGCACTGAAGCTTTCTTT	CASSQEVRGGTEAFF
TRBV20-1	TRBD1	TRBJ2-7	TGCAGTGCTGCCTGGGACAGACCAATATTC	CSAAWDRPIF
TRBV27	TRBD2	TRBJ2-3	TGTGCCAGCAGTTCGATACTAGCGGGAGACACAGATACGCAGTATTTT	CASSSILAGDTDTQYF
TRBV2	TRBD1	TRBJ1-5	TGTGCCAGCAGTCGGACAGGGGACAATCAGCCCCAGCATTTT	CASSRTGDNQPQHF
TRBV4-2	-	TRBJ1-5	TGTGCCAGCAGCCAAGTTCGCGACAGCTTTCTGCCCCAGCATTTT	CASSQVRDSFLPQHF
TRBV10-3	TRBD1	TRBJ1-1	TGTGCCATCAGTGAGGAGCCAGGGGGAAAAGCTTTCTTT	CAISEEPGGKAFF
TRBV5-1	-	TRBJ1-2	TGCGCCAGCAGCTTGGAACCCCACGGAGAGAATGGCTACACCTTC	CASSLEPHGENGYTF
TRBV5-6	-	TRBJ1-5	TGTGCCAGCAGCTTGGGCCGGGGGCAGCCCCAGCATTTT	CASSLGRGQPQHF
TRBV15	TRBD2	TRBJ2-7	TGTGCCACCAGCAGGGATGGGCTAGCGGGGCTTTCCTACGAGCAGTACTTC	CATSRDGLAGLSYEQYF